This TCR beta chain appears in the sequencing data of a study of T cells in Graves' hyperthyroidism and ophthalmopathy. The CDR3 contains 16 residues. Germline V CDR1 and CDR2: MDHEN, SYDVKM. Amplified TCR beta CDR3 regions came from RNA transcripts. The HTBI primer set was used in a first-round RT-PCR of the TCR CDR3. TCRdb recomputed calls from the multiplex PCR reads with MiXCR, one row per CDR3 protein. The sample includes 600,000 to 700,000 distinct CDR3 sequences, roughly 14% of them seen just once. As regards this clonotype: As yet, its antigen is unknown. At one end, the junction sequence differs from germline, possibly due to a read error.

Overall study results and limits: Most expanded thyroid clonotypes above 0.001 also appeared in blood.

The study included ophthalmopathy patients with Clinical Activity Score at least 3, NOSPECS grade at least 4 and duration under 3 months. Patients were excluded for uncontrolled infection, other autoimmune disease, pregnancy or lactation. Specimen: blood. V gene TRBV28 combines with J gene TRBJ2-7; the D is unclear. The source of this sequence is a woman in her 40s with Graves' ophthalmopathy. In nucleotides, the CDR3 is TGTGCCAGCAGTTTATCCCGTGTACTCCCCTCCTGCGAGCAGTACTTC. Amino acids: CASSLSRVLPSCEQYF.